The entry that follows covers one TCR beta chain sequence. Its matching antigen is unknown. This record comes from a study of CD8 T cells in ankylosing spondylitis. Study-wide findings and caveats: In ankylosing spondylitis blood, a motif of roughly 8 highly homologous TCR beta variants appeared characteristic.

The germline CDR1 and CDR2 sequences are KGHSH and LQKENI. Trimming stripped 0 bases from V and 3 bases from J, with 11 bases between. This CDR3 has 16 amino acids. Quantitative molecular-barcoded 5'-RACE generated the TCR beta libraries. TCRdb re-called the 5' RACE reads with MiXCR, one entry per CDR3 protein. Counted here are about 31,000 distinct CDR3 sequences, 6.5% to 9% occurring once; the ten biggest clones make up over 9.5%. The J gene is TRBJ2-2, the V gene TRBV18, with D possibly matching TRBD2 (6 bases). This receptor was obtained from a male donor with ankylosing spondylitis or in good health (not recorded which). The specimen was blood, either unsorted or a sorted T cell fraction (not recorded which). CDR3 sequence (DNA): TGTGCCAGCTCACCACCGGGCGGGAAAGACACCGGGGAGCTGTTTTTT. As protein: CASSPPGGKDTGELFF.